This T cell receptor (beta chain) was sequenced in a study of post-analysis software for immune sequencing data. The overall study: Relapsing-remitting, secondary progressive and progressive-relapsing multiple sclerosis were all included among the disease courses. Whole-study findings and limits: Controls had lower frequencies than patients of about 5 TRBV segments, which included TRBV5-6, TRBV5-1 and TRBV20-1. Normalized Chao1 diversity was significantly lower in multiple sclerosis patients than in controls. Pronounced co-clustering by F measure was evident among identically batched samples.

Incorporated into the TCR beta cDNA libraries were unique molecular identifiers, which served to reduce PCR and sequencing biases. It was from roughly 1 to 10 million T cells that about 500,000 cDNA molecules came. MiXCR, run by TCRdb on the PCR reads, gives a single entry per CDR3 protein. There are 700,000 to 900,000 distinct CDR3 sequences in the sample; just over 45% occur only once, and 4.9% lies in the top ten. This clonotype was observed a few times. What it recognizes is unknown. V gave up 3 bases and J gave up 2 bases; unmatched junction bases: 8. CDR1 and CDR2 (germline): SGHRS, YFSETQ. The CDR3 is 17 residues long.

This chain connects TRBV5-1 to TRBJ2-3; 11 bases agree with TRBD2. The sample comprised blood. This sequence originates from a girl aged 5-17 years with multiple sclerosis. The CDR3 loop reads CASSSRTSGQVTDTQYF. CDR3 in DNA: TGCGCCAGCAGCTCAAGGACTAGCGGGCAGGTCACAGATACGCAGTATTTT.